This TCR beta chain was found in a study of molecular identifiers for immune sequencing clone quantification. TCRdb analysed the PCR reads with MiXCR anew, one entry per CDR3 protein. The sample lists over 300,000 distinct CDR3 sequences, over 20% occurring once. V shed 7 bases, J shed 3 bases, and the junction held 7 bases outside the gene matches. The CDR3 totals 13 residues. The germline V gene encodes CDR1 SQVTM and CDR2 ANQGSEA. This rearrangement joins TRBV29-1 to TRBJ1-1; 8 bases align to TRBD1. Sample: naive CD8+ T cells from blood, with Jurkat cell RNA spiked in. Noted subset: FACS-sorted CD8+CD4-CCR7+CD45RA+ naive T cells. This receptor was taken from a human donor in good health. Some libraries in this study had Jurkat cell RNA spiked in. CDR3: CSADRGFYTEAFF. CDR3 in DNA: TGCAGCGCCGACAGGGGTTTTTACACTGAAGCTTTCTTT.